The 24 T cell receptor beta chains presented below share a single source sample, sequenced in a study of blood T cell repertoires in COVID-19. Clones were sequenced by immunoSEQ multiplex PCR, and TCRdb holds only the in-frame ones, with some missing. The sample records about 320,000 clones, just over 85% being singletons. Material: PBMCs or T cells enriched from blood (not recorded which). The receptors shown here come from a woman between 18 and 30 years old who had recovered from COVID-19.

This chain links TRBV9 with TRBJ1-1, with 10 bases identical to TRBD1. V trimming: 4 bases; J trimming: 8 bases; junction bases outside the gene matches: 8. Germline lookup yields CDR1 SGDLS and CDR2 YYNGEE. The CDR3 has 14 residues. The CDR3 protein is CASSSSRDRGEAFF. The CDR3 DNA reads as TGTGCCAGCAGCTCGTCCCGGGACAGGGGAGAAGCTTTCTTT. Using reference TRBV9 and TRBJ1-1 for the parts outside the CDR3, the full variable domain is DSGVTQTPKHLITATGQRVTLRCSPRSGDLSVYWYQQSLDQGLQFLIQYYNGEERAKGNILERFSAQQFPDLHSELNLSSLELGDSALYFCASSSSRDRGEAFFGQGTRLTVV.

This chain uses TRBV29-1 with TRBJ2-1; a possible D gene is TRBD2 (5 bases). The germline V gene has CDR1 SQVTM and CDR2 ANQGSEA. Trimming shortened V by 3 bases and J by 6 bases, and 9 bases separated the two germline ends. The CDR3 spans 12 residues. CDR3 sequence reads: CSVEGGSNEQFF. CDR3 bases: TGCAGCGTTGAGGGTGGGAGCAATGAGCAGTTCTTC.

In its sample, this clone was seen many times. This chain connects TRBV5-1 to TRBJ1-2, with TRBD1 as a possible D gene (6 bases). Germline lookup yields CDR1 SGHRS and CDR2 YFSETQ. Trimming took 2 bases from V and 4 from J, leaving 12 bases between them. The CDR3 contains 14 residues. CDR3 nucleotides: TGCGCCAGCAGCTTATTAGAAGGGGGCTATGGCTACACCTTC. Protein sequence: CASSLLEGGYGYTF.

As regards this clone: Distinct nucleotide sequences in the sample also encode this CDR3. The chain has TRBV5-1 and TRBJ1-1; TRBD1 is a possible D gene (6 bases). V was trimmed by 4 bases and J by 0 bases, leaving 13 bases between them. Germline V lookup: CDR1 SGHRS, CDR2 YFSETQ. The CDR3 contains 15 residues. CDR3 in DNA: TGCGCCAGCAGCCCCAGGACAGCCCTGAACACTGAAGCTTTCTTT. Translating it yields CASSPRTALNTEAFF.

As concerns this clone: Other DNA sequences in the sample encode the same CDR3. This sequence joins TRBV7-8 and TRBJ1-1, with D hard to call. Germline V gives CDR1 SGHVS, CDR2 FQNEAQ. The CDR3 contains 14 residues. The V and J ends lost 1 base and 1 base respectively, with 7 bases between them. This CDR3 is CASSLVSGNTEAFF. As DNA, the CDR3 is TGTGCCAGCAGCTTAGTTTCGGGGAACACTGAAGCTTTCTTT.

This chain joins TRBV4-1 and TRBJ2-1; D possibly corresponds to TRBD2 (6 bases). The germline V gene has CDR1 MGHRA and CDR2 YSYEKL. V lost 3 bases, J lost 5 bases, and 11 bases lay in between. The CDR3 covers 14 residues. As DNA, the CDR3 is TGCGCCAGCAGCCATGGGAGGACTAACAATGAGCAGTTCTTC. Translating it yields CASSHGRTNNEQFF.

The DNA for the CDR3 is TGTGCCAGCAGCCCTCCCCCTAGCGGCTCCTACAATGAGCAGTTCTTC. Protein sequence: CASSPPPSGSYNEQFF. The rearrangement links TRBV4-2 to TRBJ2-1, with TRBD2 matching 7 bases. V gave up 4 bases and J gave up 0 bases; unmatched junction bases: 6. The CDR3 spans 16 residues. Per germline, CDR1 LGHNA and CDR2 YNFKEQ.

This chain links TRBV9 with TRBJ2-1, with 8 bases lining up with TRBD2. Germline values: CDR1 SGDLS, CDR2 YYNGEE. Trimming cost V 0 bases and J 0 bases; bases outside gene matches: 5. This CDR3 is 17 amino acids long. CDR3 sequence (DNA): TGTGCCAGCAGCGTAGCGTGGCTAGCGGGCTCCTACAATGAGCAGTTCTTC. As protein: CASSVAWLAGSYNEQFF.

The gene calls are TRBV5-4 and TRBJ2-2, with a tentative D call TRBD2 (5 bases). V lost 0 bases and J 2 bases, leaving 17 bases between the germline ends. The germline V gene has CDR1 SGHNT and CDR2 YYREEE (reference sequence). There are 18 residues in the CDR3. The CDR3 DNA reads TGTGCCAGCAGCTTGGTAGGACTTCGGCCCGGTAACACCGGGGAGCTGTTTTTT. This gives the protein CASSLVGLRPGNTGELFF.

This clone was seen once. The CDR3 region has the DNA TGTGCCAGCAGCTTATTGGGGACTAGCGGCACAGATACGCAGTATTTT. Translated, it gives CASSLLGTSGTDTQYF. V usage is TRBV7-3 and J usage is TRBJ2-3, with TRBD2 matching over 10 bases. There are 16 residues in the CDR3. V shed 2 bases, J shed 1 base, and the junction held 3 bases outside the gene matches. The germline gives CDR1 SGHTA, CDR2 FQGTGA. The full variable domain, its missing parts supplied by reference TRBV7-3 and TRBJ2-3, is GAGVSQTPSNKVTEKGKYVELRCDPISGHTALYWYRQSLGQGPEFLIYFQGTGAADDSGLPNDRFFAVRPEGSVSTLKIQRTERGDSAVYLCASSLLGTSGTDTQYFGPGTRLTVL.

The V and J genes are TRBV27 and TRBJ1-5; D possibly corresponds to TRBD1 (5 bases). The CDR3 totals 17 residues. Trimming cost V 6 bases and J 0 bases, with 18 bases left between them. Germline CDR1 MNHEY, CDR2 SMNVEV (reference sequence). In DNA form, the CDR3 reads TGTGCCAGCAGATACAAGGGGTCAGGGAATAGCAATCAGCCCCAGCATTTT. Amino acid sequence: CASRYKGSGNSNQPQHF.

The rearrangement uses TRBV28 and TRBJ2-2; D uncertain. The CDR3 is 13 amino acids. Germline V CDR1 and CDR2: MDHEN, SYDVKM. Trimming removed 3 bases at V and 4 bases at J, with 6 bases between. In DNA form, the CDR3 reads TGTGCCAGCAGTTTCCCGGGCACCGGGGAGCTGTTTTTT. Its protein is CASSFPGTGELFF.

This clone occurred once. The CDR3 region is CASSPSYFAPGTQDGYTF. CDR3 in DNA: TGTGCCAGCTCACCCTCTTATTTTGCCCCCGGGACACAGGATGGCTACACCTTC. The chain has TRBV18 and TRBJ1-2; D might be TRBD1 (6 bases). V lost 3 bases and J lost 6, with 26 bases in between. Germline CDR1 KGHSH, CDR2 LQKENI. CDR3 length: 18 residues.

The gene calls are TRBV27 and TRBJ1-6; D remains unclear. Germline loops: CDR1 MNHEY, CDR2 SMNVEV (reference sequence). V lost 2 bases, J lost 12 bases, and 8 bases lay in between. This CDR3 spans 12 amino acids. The CDR3 DNA follows: TGTGCCAGCAGTTTAGGAGGACTACCCCTCCACTTT. This encodes CASSLGGLPLHF.

The chain has TRBV2 and TRBJ2-5; tentatively, D is TRBD2 (6 bases). The length of the CDR3 is 14 residues. Trimming took 8 bases from V and 5 from J, leaving 18 bases between them. The germline V gene has CDR1 SNHLY and CDR2 FYNNEI. CDR3 DNA: TGTGCCAGCGAGGGAGGAGAGGGATCGGAGACCCAGTACTTC. Translated: CASEGGEGSETQYF.

The chain carries TRBV30 and TRBJ2-5; a possible D gene is TRBD2 (7 bases). Germline loops: CDR1 GTSNPN, CDR2 SVGIG (reference sequence). V dropped 1 base and J dropped 7 bases, with 10 bases sitting between them. This CDR3 has 12 residues. CDR3 DNA: TGTGCCTGGAGTGGGGGAGGGGGGACCCAGTACTTC. Amino acid sequence: CAWSGGGGTQYF. The full variable domain, rest sourced from reference TRBV30 and TRBJ2-5, is SQTIHQWPATLVQPVGSPLSLECTVEGTSNPNLYWYRQAAGRGLQLLFYSVGIGQISSEVPQNLSASRPQDRQFILSSKKLLLSDSGFYLCAWSGGGGTQYFGPGTRLLVL.

This sequence joins TRBV20-1 and TRBJ2-7; no reliable D call. V lost 5 bases to trimming and J lost 5 bases, with 7 bases between them. From germline, CDR1 is DFQATT and CDR2 SNEGSKA (reference sequence). This CDR3 comprises 10 residues. CDR3 in amino acids: CSAPFNEQYF. The CDR3 nucleotides read TGCAGTGCTCCCTTTAACGAGCAGTACTTC.

The chain links TRBV27 to TRBJ1-1; weak D call: TRBD1 (6 bases). The V end lost 7 bases, the J end lost 8 bases, and 20 bases lay between the germline ends. Germline V lookup: CDR1 MNHEY, CDR2 SMNVEV (reference sequence). This CDR3 comprises 14 residues. The CDR3 protein is CASNPRAGVVEAFF. For the CDR3, the DNA is TGTGCCAGCAACCCCCGCGCAGGGGTTGTGGAAGCTTTCTTT.

The V gene is TRBV10-1, the J gene TRBJ2-5, with 11 bases fitting TRBD2. Trimming at V came to 2 bases and at J to 1 base, leaving 0 bases not matched to a gene. The CDR3 is made up of 15 amino acids. Germline assignment: CDR1 WNHNN and CDR2 SYGVQD (reference sequence). The CDR3 is CASSELAGGQETQYF. CDR3 coding DNA: TGCGCCAGCAGTGAGCTAGCGGGGGGCCAAGAGACCCAGTACTTC.

The chain combines TRBV13 with TRBJ2-7, with TRBD2 matching over 14 bases. Looked up from germline, CDR1 is PRHDT and CDR2 is FYEKMQ (reference sequence). CDR3 length: 15 amino acids. J gave up 3 bases and V 4 bases, and 2 bases lay outside the gene matches. The CDR3 spells CASSSGTSGSYEQYF. As DNA, the CDR3 is TGTGCCAGCAGCTCTGGGACTAGCGGGAGCTACGAGCAGTACTTC.

The V gene is TRBV24-1, the J gene TRBJ1-1; TRBD1 agrees at 9 bases. The CDR3 covers 14 residues. The germline CDR1 and CDR2 sequences are KGHDR and SFDVKD. The V and J ends lost 3 bases and 6 bases, in that order; junction bases with no gene match: 4. The DNA for the CDR3 is TGTGCCACCAGTGATGGGACAGGGTGGGCTGAAGCTTTCTTT. Translation: CATSDGTGWAEAFF.

This clone is a singleton in its sample. The chain joins TRBV30 to TRBJ1-2; a weak D match, TRBD1 (5 bases). Trimming pared 4 bases from V and 1 base from J, leaving 7 bases between. Germline V lookup: CDR1 GTSNPN, CDR2 SVGIG (reference sequence). CDR3 size: 12 residues. In nucleotides, the CDR3 is TGTGCCTGGACGGGGGGTAACTATGGCTACACCTTC. Its translation is CAWTGGNYGYTF.

Here the CDR3 DNA reads TGTGCCAGCAGCCCGGAAGGCGGGGAGTTGAACAATGAGCAGTTCTTC. It translates to CASSPEGGELNNEQFF. The V gene is TRBV5-6, the J gene TRBJ2-1; a weak D match, TRBD2 (6 bases). CDR1 and CDR2 (germline): SGHDT, YYEEEE. Trimming cost V 4 bases and J 5 bases, with 19 bases left between them. This CDR3 has 16 amino acids.

J is TRBJ1-5 and V is TRBV30; D perhaps matches TRBD1 (5 bases). In germline, CDR1 is GTSNPN, CDR2 SVGIG (reference sequence). V lost 2 bases and J 3 bases, leaving 11 bases between the germline ends. CDR3 length: 14 amino acids. CDR3 DNA sequence: TGTGCCTGGAGTTCCCAGGGTTTCAATCAGCCCCAGCATTTT. This codes for CAWSSQGFNQPQHF.